Below, 24 T cell receptor beta chains from the same sample are listed, as sequenced in a study of T cell changes during pregnancy in multiple sclerosis. Data came from immunoSEQ multiplex PCR; TCRdb stores just in-frame clones and leaves some out. Altogether tens of thousands of clones are present, 90% to 95% being singletons, with the ten largest covering 5% to 6.5%. This specimen consisted of CD8+ T cells from peripheral blood mononuclear cells, obtained in the second trimester of pregnancy. These receptors were taken from a female donor with multiple sclerosis, enrolled in a pregnancy study.

V usage is TRBV27 and J usage is TRBJ1-5; D is ambiguous. Germline CDR1 is MNHEY and CDR2 is SMNVEV (reference sequence). This CDR3 is built from 13 residues. Trimming pared 1 base from V and 6 bases from J, leaving 7 bases between. The CDR3 is CASSLFSGQPQHF. As DNA, the CDR3 is TGTGCCAGCAGTTTATTTTCGGGTCAGCCCCAGCATTTT.

The gene calls are TRBV2 and TRBJ2-3; possible D gene TRBD1, 5 bases. V was shortened by 9 bases and J by 2 bases, with 12 bases between the two germline ends. Germline assignment: CDR1 SNHLY and CDR2 FYNNEI. This CDR3 comprises 13 residues. Here the CDR3 DNA reads TGTGCCAGAGAAATACAGGACACAGATACGCAGTATTTT. Amino acids: CAREIQDTDTQYF.

The genes are TRBV4-3 and TRBJ2-1; D ambiguous. The germline V gene encodes CDR1 LGHNA and CDR2 YSLEER. The CDR3 extends over 12 amino acids. V gave up 3 bases and J gave up 6 bases, with 6 bases separating them. The CDR3 DNA sequence: TGCGCCAGCAGCCAGGAGACCAATGAGCAGTTCTTC. It encodes CASSQETNEQFF.

The V call is TRBV7-9, the J call TRBJ1-1; a weak D match, TRBD1 (6 bases). The CDR3 has 19 residues. Germline assignment: CDR1 SEHNR and CDR2 FQNEAQ (reference sequence). V lost 5 bases to trimming and J lost 3 bases, with 28 bases between them. CDR3 bases: TGTGCCAGCAGCCCCCTTCGGTCTGAAGAAGAGGGGGAGCACACTGAAGCTTTCTTT. Amino acid sequence: CASSPLRSEEEGEHTEAFF.

A single count supports this clone. The chain joins TRBV29-1 to TRBJ1-1; D remains ambiguous. The germline gives CDR1 SQVTM, CDR2 ANQGSEA. The V gene lost 2 bases and the J gene lost 1 base, with 8 bases spanning the gap. This CDR3 is built from 13 residues. CDR3 sequence: CSVENVRNTEAFF. The CDR3 coding sequence is TGCAGCGTTGAAAATGTCAGGAACACTGAAGCTTTCTTT.

This chain uses TRBV6-4 with TRBJ2-3; TRBD2 aligns across 12 bases. The junction had 19 bases not matched to a gene; V was cut back by 6 bases and J by 6 bases. This CDR3 has 19 residues. Germline V lookup: CDR1 MRHNA, CDR2 SNTAGT. CDR3 amino acids: CASSAGTSGPELGGDTQYF. DNA of the CDR3: TGTGCCAGCAGCGCCGGGACTAGCGGGCCGGAATTAGGCGGGGATACGCAGTATTTT.

This chain connects TRBV7-9 to TRBJ2-2; D possibly corresponds to TRBD2 (6 bases). This CDR3 has 13 residues. V was shortened by 2 bases and J by 7 bases, with 8 bases between the two germline ends. Per germline, CDR1 SEHNR and CDR2 FQNEAQ (reference sequence). The CDR3 loop is CASSLHSGGELFF. The CDR3 DNA follows: TGTGCCAGCAGCTTACATAGCGGCGGGGAGCTGTTTTTT.

The chain recombines TRBV5-6 with TRBJ1-4; no reliable D call. V gave up 0 bases and J gave up 12 bases, with 21 bases separating them. This CDR3 has 16 residues. Looked up from germline, CDR1 is SGHDT and CDR2 is YYEEEE. In nucleotides, the CDR3 is TGTGCCAGCAGCTTGGGGGCCGATGGCCCTAATTTCGAACTGTTTTTT. Encoded protein: CASSLGADGPNFELFF.

This clone was picked up one time. CDR3 amino acids: CATSRDREGSYNEQFF. DNA of the CDR3: TGTGCCACCAGCAGAGATCGGGAGGGCTCCTACAATGAGCAGTTCTTC. The rearrangement joins TRBV15 to TRBJ2-1; 8 bases match TRBD2. Germline CDR1 is LNHNV and CDR2 is YYDKDF (reference sequence). The V gene end was trimmed by 0 bases and the J gene end by 0 bases; junction bases not matched to a gene: 1. This CDR3 contains 16 residues.

This clone has just a few counts. The chain combines TRBV11-2 with TRBJ2-7, with D possibly being TRBD1 (6 bases). The V and J ends lost 8 bases and 2 bases respectively, with 16 bases between them. This CDR3 has 14 amino acids. Germline V gene sequence: CDR1 SGHAT, CDR2 FQNNGV. The CDR3 nucleotides are TGTGCCAGCGGCCGCCGGGACACTCCCTACGAGCAGTACTTC. Its translation is CASGRRDTPYEQYF. The full variable domain, in which reference TRBV11-2 and TRBJ2-7 provide the parts outside the CDR3, is EAGVAQSPRYKIIEKRQSVAFWCNPISGHATLYWYQQILGQGPKLLIQFQNNGVVDDSQLPKDRFSAERLKGVDSTLKIQPAKLEDSAVYLCASGRRDTPYEQYFGPGTRLTVT.

This chain joins TRBV27 and TRBJ2-5; 12 nucleotides line up with TRBD2. J gave up 5 bases and V 5 bases, and 9 bases lay outside the gene matches. CDR1 and CDR2 from the germline V gene are MNHEY and SMNVEV (reference sequence). The CDR3 loop spans 16 amino acids. The chain's CDR3 is CASSLTTSGGGETQYF. The CDR3 coding sequence is TGTGCCAGCAGTCTGACGACTAGCGGGGGCGGGGAGACCCAGTACTTC.

The chain carries TRBV6-5 and TRBJ2-5, with D possibly matching TRBD2 (5 bases). The length of the CDR3 is 14 residues. Germline CDR1 MNHEY, CDR2 SVGAGI. V was trimmed by 4 bases and J by 6 bases, leaving 15 bases between them. The CDR3 region is CASSSLSWRQTQYF. CDR3 nucleotides: TGTGCCAGCAGTTCGCTAAGTTGGAGGCAGACCCAGTACTTC.

The CDR3 sequence is CASSPGPETGTHFIGEQFF. The CDR3 DNA follows: TGTGCCAGCAGCCCAGGTCCCGAAACCGGGACTCATTTTATCGGTGAGCAGTTCTTC. The rearrangement links TRBV7-6 to TRBJ2-1, with D perhaps TRBD2 (6 bases). This CDR3 contains 19 residues. Per germline, CDR1 SGHVS and CDR2 FNYEAQ. V lost 5 bases to trimming and J lost 9 bases, with 32 bases between them.

The rearrangement joins TRBV5-1 to TRBJ2-5; the match to TRBD1 covers 9 bases. The length of the CDR3 is 15 residues. The germline V gene encodes CDR1 SGHRS and CDR2 YFSETQ. With V trimmed by 7 bases and J by 3 bases, 10 bases remained unmatched. The CDR3 nucleotides are TGCGCCAGCCGACGGTGGACAGGGGAGAAAGAGACCCAGTACTTC. This codes for CASRRWTGEKETQYF.

The rearrangement joins TRBV5-1 to TRBJ2-7, with TRBD2 identical over 9 bases. Looked up from germline, CDR1 is SGHRS and CDR2 is YFSETQ. The J segment lost 0 bases and the V segment lost 6 bases, leaving 7 bases of the junction unmatched. There are 15 residues in the CDR3. CDR3 sequence (DNA): TGCGCCAGCACCCCCCTAGCGGGAAGCTCCTACGAGCAGTACTTC. Translating it yields CASTPLAGSSYEQYF.

The chain links TRBV29-1 to TRBJ2-3; TRBD1 agrees at 12 bases. V lost 1 base to trimming and J lost 5 bases; unmatched junction nucleotides: 19. The germline gives CDR1 SQVTM, CDR2 ANQGSEA. The CDR3 is 20 amino acids. CDR3 loop: CSVEGETWDRGRQSLDTQYF. As DNA, the CDR3 is TGCAGCGTTGAAGGGGAAACCTGGGACAGGGGGCGTCAGTCTCTAGATACGCAGTATTTT.

This clone was picked up a small number of times. The CDR3 reads CATEEGGVTEAFF. In DNA, the CDR3 is TGTGCCACCGAAGAGGGAGGGGTGACTGAAGCTTTCTTT. The V and J genes are TRBV6-1 and TRBJ1-1; D is possibly TRBD1 (5 bases). CDR1 is MNHNS, CDR2 SASEGT, per germline. CDR3 size: 13 residues. V was trimmed by 10 bases and J by 5 bases, leaving 17 bases between them.

J is TRBJ2-7 and V is TRBV11-2; D perhaps matches TRBD2 (6 bases). Trimming removed 1 base from V and 1 base from J, with 11 bases in between. The CDR3 consists of 15 residues. The germline gives CDR1 SGHAT, CDR2 FQNNGV. The CDR3 DNA reads TGTGCCAGCAGCTTAGCGGGAGCCCCTTCCTACGAGCAGTACTTC. Translating it yields CASSLAGAPSYEQYF.

This chain connects TRBV4-3 to TRBJ1-6, with a tentative D call TRBD1 (5 bases). Per the germline V gene, CDR1 is LGHNA and CDR2 is YSLEER. This CDR3 is built from 16 residues. Deletions cut 0 bases from V and 0 bases from J, with 6 bases between. The CDR3 is CASSQDRVSYNSPLHF. DNA of the CDR3: TGCGCCAGCAGCCAAGACAGGGTCTCCTATAATTCACCCCTCCACTTT.

On this clone: This same CDR3 is encoded by further DNA sequences in the sample. The gene calls are TRBV19 and TRBJ2-1; 8 bases fit TRBD2. Losses at the gene ends were 4 bases for V and 3 bases for J; bases not matched to a gene: 5. CDR3 length: 15 residues. Germline lookup yields CDR1 LNHDA and CDR2 SQIVND (reference sequence). CDR3 protein: CASSTTSGDYNEQFF. As DNA, the CDR3 is TGTGCCAGTAGTACCACTAGCGGAGACTACAATGAGCAGTTCTTC.

The V and J genes are TRBV7-9 and TRBJ2-1; 11 nucleotides agree with TRBD2. J gave up 2 bases and V 1 base, and 7 bases lay outside the gene matches. CDR3 size: 18 residues. Germline V CDR1 and CDR2: SEHNR, FQNEAQ (reference sequence). Written as DNA, the CDR3 is TGTGCCAGCAGCTTAGTGGGCCTAGCGGGGGGCACCTACAATGAGCAGTTCTTC. This translates into CASSLVGLAGGTYNEQFF.

The chain uses TRBV5-6 and TRBJ2-1; D might be TRBD2 (6 bases). The ends were cut back, 4 bases at V and 6 bases at J, with 23 bases in the middle. CDR1 SGHDT and CDR2 YYEEEE come from the germline V gene. The CDR3 covers 17 residues. The CDR3 protein is CASSPGVGRTRVNEQFF. The CDR3 DNA is TGTGCCAGCAGCCCTGGGGTAGGGAGGACACGGGTCAATGAGCAGTTCTTC. Based on the CDR3 plus reference TRBV5-6 and TRBJ2-1, the full variable domain is DAGVTQSPTHLIKTRGQQVTLRCSPKSGHDTVSWYQQALGQGPQFIFQYYEEEERQRGNFPDRFSGHQFPNYSSELNVNALLLGDSALYLCASSPGVGRTRVNEQFFGPGTRLTVL.

V gene TRBV7-9 combines with J gene TRBJ2-1; D call uncertain. Trimming stripped 4 bases from V and 10 bases from J, with 8 bases between. The germline gives CDR1 SEHNR, CDR2 FQNEAQ (reference sequence). There are 11 residues in the CDR3. The CDR3 sequence is CASSSGAEQFF. As DNA, the CDR3 is TGTGCCAGCAGCTCAGGCGCGGAGCAGTTCTTC.

This chain links TRBV6-1 with TRBJ2-4; 11 bases map to TRBD1. CDR1 MNHNS and CDR2 SASEGT come from the germline V gene. J was trimmed by 4 bases and V by 6 bases; bases with no gene match: 5. This CDR3 spans 15 amino acids. The CDR3 loop is CASRAGQGAKNIQYF. CDR3 in DNA: TGTGCCAGCAGGGCAGGACAGGGGGCGAAAAACATTCAGTACTTC.